Given below is one T cell receptor beta chain in context. This sample was taken from a study of Graves' ophthalmopathy and Graves' hyperthyroidism. Patients were diagnosed from clinical symptoms, serum thyroxine, TRAb, thyroid ultrasound and orbital computed tomography. RNA transcripts provided the template for amplifying TCR beta CDR3 regions. A first-round RT-PCR used HTBI primers, followed by a second-round multiplex PCR. TCRdb passed the multiplex PCR reads through MiXCR, listing each CDR3 protein once. The sample has 210,000 or so distinct CDR3 sequences; approximately 28% are singletons. The V segment lost 3 bases and the J segment 12 bases; nucleotides outside the gene matches: 11. Germline V gene data show CDR1 as MNHNS and CDR2 as SASEGT. The CDR3 extends over 16 amino acids.

The source is a man in his fifties or sixties with Graves' ophthalmopathy. Sample: peripheral blood. The chain recombines TRBV6-1 with TRBJ2-4, with TRBD2 identical over 13 bases. CDR3 in amino acids: CASSDWTSGRVAHQYF. The CDR3 DNA reads TGTGCCAGCAGTGATTGGACTAGCGGGAGAGTCGCTCATCAGTACTTC.